A single sample is the source of the 32 T cell receptor beta chains below, sequenced in a study of blood T cell repertoires in COVID-19. Libraries were prepared by immunoSEQ multiplex PCR; TCRdb keeps only in-frame clonotypes and omits some of them. The table lists some 490,000 clones, around 85% of them singletons. Sequenced sample: PBMCs or T cells enriched from blood (not recorded which). These receptors all stem from an older woman who had recovered from COVID-19.

The genes are TRBV6-6 and TRBJ1-4; no clear D gene. This CDR3 contains 13 residues. Germline values: CDR1 MNHNY, CDR2 SVGAGI (reference sequence). Trimming pared 5 bases from V and 7 bases from J, leaving 11 bases between. The CDR3 reads CASSPTRGEKLFF. CDR3 DNA: TGTGCCAGCAGTCCTACCCGGGGTGAAAAACTGTTTTTT.

The genes are TRBV6-5 and TRBJ2-6; D might be TRBD1 (5 bases). Germline CDR1 MNHEY, CDR2 SVGAGI. V was clipped by 6 bases and J by 4 bases, with 13 bases between them. The CDR3 spans 15 residues. The CDR3 DNA reads TGTGCCAGCAGCGCCCCAGGGTTGGGGGCCAACGTCCTGACTTTC. Protein sequence: CASSAPGLGANVLTF.

V and J are TRBV2 and TRBJ2-5; 11 bases are shared with TRBD2. Germline V gene data show CDR1 as SNHLY and CDR2 as FYNNEI. The CDR3 runs 18 residues. Losses at the gene ends were 0 bases for V and 1 base for J; bases not matched to a gene: 7. CDR3 in DNA: TGTGCCAGCAGTGAAGCGGTGCTAGCGGGAGGCTTCCAAGAGACCCAGTACTTC. It specifies CASSEAVLAGGFQETQYF.

V gene TRBV3-1 (or the pseudogene TRBV3-2) combines with J gene TRBJ1-2, with 7 nucleotides matching TRBD1. Germline V lookup: CDR1 LGHDT, CDR2 YNNKEL (reference sequence). The junction had 7 bases not matched to a gene; V was cut back by 4 bases and J by 8 bases. The CDR3 spans 13 residues. CDR3 nucleotides: TGTGCCAGCAGCCTACCCCAGGGGGGAGGCTACACCTTC. Its protein product is CASSLPQGGGYTF.

The gene calls are TRBV7-8 and TRBJ2-2, with 10 positions matching TRBD2. J was trimmed by 5 bases and V by 5 bases; bases with no gene match: 11. The CDR3 consists of 17 residues. In germline, CDR1 is SGHVS, CDR2 FQNEAQ. This CDR3 reads CASSQIRAGGRTGELFF. As DNA, the CDR3 is TGTGCCAGCAGCCAGATCCGAGCGGGGGGGCGGACCGGGGAGCTGTTTTTT.

The V and J genes are TRBV5-1 and TRBJ2-2; a weak D match, TRBD1 (6 bases). Trimming left V 0 bases short and J 2 bases short, with 11 bases between. The CDR3 covers 16 residues. Germline-derived CDR1 and CDR2 are SGHRS and YFSETQ. The DNA of the CDR3 is TGCGCCAGCAGCTTGGCGGGACACCCAAACACCGGGGAGCTGTTTTTT. As protein: CASSLAGHPNTGELFF.

The chain is built from TRBV5-1 and TRBJ2-1; D not resolved. Trimming removed 4 bases from V and 5 bases from J, with 10 bases in between. The CDR3 is 13 amino acids. Germline V lookup: CDR1 SGHRS, CDR2 YFSETQ. DNA of the CDR3: TGCGCCAGCAGCGAGGCCGTGAACAATGAGCAGTTCTTC. Protein: CASSEAVNNEQFF.

This rearrangement joins TRBV10-3 to TRBJ1-2; 7 bases agree with TRBD1. CDR1 is ENHRY, CDR2 SYGVKD, per germline. Losses at the gene ends were 0 bases for V and 4 bases for J; bases not matched to a gene: 11. The CDR3 is 17 amino acids. This CDR3 is CAISESGTVSHFYGYTF. The CDR3 nucleotides read TGTGCCATCAGTGAGTCAGGGACAGTCTCCCACTTCTATGGCTACACCTTC.

Concerning this clone itself: Different DNA sequences within this sample yield the same CDR3. The V and J genes are TRBV6-5 and TRBJ2-2, with 7 bases fitting TRBD1. V trimming: 6 bases; J trimming: 0 bases; junction bases outside the gene matches: 4. CDR3 length equals 15 residues. Germline V gene sequence: CDR1 MNHEY, CDR2 SVGAGI. This CDR3 is CASSLGTANTGELFF. The CDR3 DNA sequence: TGTGCCAGCAGCCTAGGGACAGCGAACACCGGGGAGCTGTTTTTT.

The chain carries TRBV5-4 and TRBJ1-4; possibly TRBD1 for D (5 bases). CDR1 is SGHNT and CDR2 is YYREEE in the germline V gene (reference sequence). The V gene lost 2 bases and the J gene lost 0 bases, with 11 bases spanning the gap. This CDR3 contains 16 residues. In DNA, the CDR3 is TGTGCCAGCAGCTTCGGGGGTGCGGCAACTAATGAAAAACTGTTTTTT. This codes for CASSFGGAATNEKLFF. Together with reference TRBV5-4 and TRBJ1-4, the CDR3 gives the full variable domain: ETGVTQSPTHLIKTRGQQVTLRCSSQSGHNTVSWYQQALGQGPQFIFQYYREEENGRGNFPPRFSGLQFPNYSSELNVNALELDDSALYLCASSFGGAATNEKLFFGSGTQLSVL.

This chain joins TRBV12-5 and TRBJ2-3, with D maybe TRBD1 (6 bases). Trimming took off 2 bases at V and 0 bases at J, with 9 bases between the two ends. There are 15 residues in the CDR3. Germline values: CDR1 LGHNT, CDR2 FRNRAP. The CDR3 here is CASGLYTGSTDTQYF. For the CDR3, the DNA is TGTGCTAGTGGTTTGTATACAGGGAGCACAGATACGCAGTATTTT.

In nucleotides, the CDR3 is TGCGCCAGCAGCTTGTTTCCGGGAAGTGGGTACGAGCAGTACGTC. This gives the protein CASSLFPGSGYEQYV. The V and J genes are TRBV5-1 and TRBJ2-7; possible D gene TRBD2, 5 bases. The CDR3 sequence is 15 residues long. V dropped 1 base and J dropped 4 bases, with 15 bases sitting between them. The germline V gene encodes CDR1 SGHRS and CDR2 YFSETQ.

In its sample, this clone was seen once. The V and J genes are TRBV27 and TRBJ1-6; D not resolved. Germline assignment: CDR1 MNHEY and CDR2 SMNVEV (reference sequence). V was cut by 4 bases and J by 3 bases, with 7 bases left in between. The CDR3 loop spans 14 amino acids. The CDR3: CASSSVIYNSPLHF. For the CDR3, the DNA is TGTGCCAGCAGTTCGGTCATCTATAATTCACCCCTCCACTTT.

The J gene is TRBJ2-5, the V gene TRBV2, with TRBD2 identical over 13 bases. J lost 2 bases, V lost 6 bases, and 6 bases had no gene match. The CDR3 contains 16 residues. Germline assignment: CDR1 SNHLY and CDR2 FYNNEI. The CDR3 nucleotides are TGTGCCAGCAGCCCCGCGGGACTAGCGGGACAAGAGACCCAGTACTTC. Translation: CASSPAGLAGQETQYF.

The rearrangement joins TRBV7-2 to TRBJ2-2; D not resolved. The germline V gene encodes CDR1 SGHTA and CDR2 FQGNSA. This CDR3 region has 15 residues. V dropped 1 base and J dropped 6 bases, with 12 bases sitting between them. The CDR3 reads CASSLDPLASGELFF. CDR3 DNA sequence: TGTGCCAGCAGCTTAGATCCTTTAGCCTCCGGGGAGCTGTTTTTT.

This clone showed up just a few times. CDR3 in amino acids: CATWDIPYEQYV. DNA for the CDR3: TGTGCCACCTGGGACATTCCCTACGAGCAGTACGTC. The rearrangement uses TRBV2 and TRBJ2-7; a weak D match, TRBD1 (6 bases). Germline assignment: CDR1 SNHLY and CDR2 FYNNEI. The CDR3 extends over 12 amino acids. V gave up 10 bases and J gave up 2 bases, with 12 bases separating them.

The chain carries TRBV5-1 and TRBJ2-2; no clear D. The CDR3 has 12 amino acids. V was shortened by 5 bases and J by 6 bases, with 8 bases between the two germline ends. Germline CDR1 reads SGHRS; CDR2 reads YFSETQ. The CDR3 reads CASRRDSGELFF. The CDR3 nucleotides read TGCGCCAGCAGACGCGATTCCGGGGAGCTGTTTTTT.

The chain's CDR3 is CASSVGGNEQFF. Here the CDR3 DNA reads TGTGCCAGCAGTGTGGGGGGCAATGAGCAGTTCTTC. V is TRBV25-1 and J is TRBJ2-1; D is possibly TRBD2 (6 bases). CDR1 and CDR2 from the germline V gene are MGHDK and SYGVNS. Trimming stripped 4 bases from V and 6 bases from J, with 7 bases between. CDR3 length: 12 amino acids.

The rearrangement uses TRBV14 and TRBJ2-1; a weak D match, TRBD2 (5 bases). The germline gives CDR1 SGHDN, CDR2 FVKESK. There are 15 residues in the CDR3. The V and J ends lost 0 bases and 10 bases respectively, with 16 bases between them. CDR3 sequence reads: CASSQDQVLGREQFF. CDR3 coding DNA: TGTGCCAGCAGCCAAGATCAAGTCTTAGGGAGAGAGCAGTTCTTC.

This sequence joins TRBV10-3 and TRBJ2-3; 14 bases fit TRBD2. Germline CDR1 and CDR2: ENHRY and SYGVKD. The CDR3 runs to 15 residues. V dropped 5 bases and J dropped 7; count of bases not matched to a gene: 5. CDR3 DNA: TGTGCCATCAGTCAGACTAGCGGGGGGGCGTATACGCAGTATTTT. Translated: CAISQTSGGAYTQYF.

This chain connects TRBV9 to TRBJ1-4; the D is unclear. The V gene lost 0 bases and the J gene lost 0 bases, with 12 bases spanning the gap. The CDR3 sequence is 17 residues long. Germline V gene data show CDR1 as SGDLS and CDR2 as YYNGEE. The CDR3 is CASSVGQLSATNEKLFF. Here the CDR3 DNA reads TGTGCCAGCAGCGTAGGTCAGCTAAGCGCAACTAATGAAAAACTGTTTTTT.

The gene calls are TRBV5-1 and TRBJ2-3; 7 nucleotides align to TRBD1. Germline-derived CDR1 and CDR2 are SGHRS and YFSETQ. This CDR3 has 15 amino acids. The V and J ends lost 5 bases and 2 bases, in that order; junction bases with no gene match: 8. CDR3 DNA sequence: TGCGCCAGCAGTCAACCGGGACAGCCCACAGATACGCAGTATTTT. This sequence encodes CASSQPGQPTDTQYF.

The genes are TRBV7-2 and TRBJ1-3; D not resolved. Trimming took 5 bases from V and 0 from J, leaving 14 bases between them. The germline V gene has CDR1 SGHTA and CDR2 FQGNSA. This CDR3 spans 16 amino acids. CDR3 DNA sequence: TGTGCCAGCAGCGTCCGACATCCAAGCTCTGGAAACACCATATATTTT. As protein: CASSVRHPSSGNTIYF.

This chain links TRBV2 with TRBJ1-6; 8 bases line up with TRBD1. Germline V lookup: CDR1 SNHLY, CDR2 FYNNEI. The CDR3 is 15 amino acids. J lost 10 bases, V lost 6 bases, and 11 bases had no gene match. The CDR3 here is CASRDQGALGSPLHF. The DNA for the CDR3 is TGTGCCAGCAGAGACCAGGGGGCGCTTGGGTCACCCCTCCACTTT. The whole variable domain, filled in from reference TRBV2 and TRBJ1-6, reads EPEVTQTPSHQVTQMGQEVILRCVPISNHLYFYWYRQILGQKVEFLVSFYNNEISEKSEIFDDQFSVERPDGSNFTLKIRSTKLEDSAMYFCASRDQGALGSPLHFGNGTRLTVT.

This clone was counted a few times. This chain connects TRBV28 to TRBJ2-5; the match to TRBD2 covers 9 bases. Trimming at V came to 3 bases and at J to 2 bases, leaving 4 bases not matched to a gene. Germline values: CDR1 MDHEN, CDR2 SYDVKM. This CDR3 spans 15 amino acids. This CDR3 reads CASSFGAGGQETQYF. CDR3 nucleotide sequence: TGTGCCAGCAGTTTCGGAGCGGGGGGACAAGAGACCCAGTACTTC.

CDR3 DNA sequence: TGTGCCAGCAGCCTTGCAGGGGACCTCGAGCAGTACGTC. Protein sequence: CASSLAGDLEQYV. This chain uses TRBV3-1 (or the pseudogene TRBV3-2) with TRBJ2-7, with D perhaps TRBD1 (6 bases). The V end lost 4 bases, the J end lost 6 bases, and 13 bases lay between the germline ends. Germline V gene data show CDR1 as LGHDT and CDR2 as YNNKEL (reference sequence). The CDR3 runs 13 residues.

Written as DNA, the CDR3 is TGCAGCGTTGAAGATTACCGGGCCGGGGAGCTGTTTTTT. This encodes CSVEDYRAGELFF. The rearrangement links TRBV29-1 to TRBJ2-2; D unclear. CDR3 length: 13 residues. The V gene lost 0 bases and the J gene lost 6 bases, with 8 bases spanning the gap. Germline assignment: CDR1 SQVTM and CDR2 ANQGSEA.

The CDR3 DNA reads as TGCGCCAGCAGCTTGGCGGCGGGTTACGAGCAGTACGTC. Its protein product is CASSLAAGYEQYV. The chain joins TRBV5-1 to TRBJ2-7, with D possibly matching TRBD2 (5 bases). Trimming cost V 0 bases and J 4 bases, with 8 bases left between them. Germline V gene sequence: CDR1 SGHRS, CDR2 YFSETQ. This CDR3 contains 13 residues.

The chain links TRBV5-1 to TRBJ1-6; D may be TRBD1 (6 bases). V lost 1 base and J 5 bases, leaving 16 bases between the germline ends. CDR3 length equals 17 residues. The germline gives CDR1 SGHRS, CDR2 YFSETQ. CDR3: CASSLSGWGLDNSPLHF. The CDR3 DNA is TGCGCCAGCAGCTTGTCGGGATGGGGGCTGGATAATTCACCCCTCCACTTT.

The chain joins TRBV7-9 to TRBJ1-1; 9 nucleotides line up with TRBD1. The CDR3 has 16 residues. Germline V gene data show CDR1 as SEHNR and CDR2 as FQNEAQ (reference sequence). V trimming: 1 base; J trimming: 6 bases; junction bases outside the gene matches: 9. CDR3 DNA: TGTGCCAGCAGCTTAGTAACAGGGGGCCCAGTGGCTGAAGCTTTCTTT. This gives the protein CASSLVTGGPVAEAFF.

CDR3 residues: CASSQLSSYNSPLHF. CDR3 DNA: TGCGCCAGCAGCCAGTTGAGCTCCTATAATTCACCCCTCCACTTT. This chain connects TRBV4-1 to TRBJ1-6; D is unclear. CDR3 length: 15 residues. V lost 3 bases to trimming and J lost 0 bases, with 6 bases between them. CDR1 and CDR2 from the germline V gene are MGHRA and YSYEKL.

This chain links TRBV7-6 with TRBJ2-1, with TRBD1 matching over 7 bases. V gave up 5 bases and J gave up 1 base; unmatched junction bases: 8. CDR1 SGHVS and CDR2 FNYEAQ come from the germline V gene. CDR3 length: 16 amino acids. Here the CDR3 reads CASSRTRGQSYNEQFF. CDR3 coding DNA: TGTGCCAGCAGCCGAACTAGGGGACAGTCCTACAATGAGCAGTTCTTC.